Sequencing of this T cell receptor (beta chain) was carried out in a study of blood T cell repertoires in COVID-19 (dated by TCRdb to between 2020 and 2021). With regard to the full study: Samples covering the acute and convalescent phases of COVID-19 were provided by collaborators in the United States, Italy and Spain. The prospective study material was composed of cDNA or gDNA derived from T cells, B-cell-depleted T cells, or PBMCs. Deeply sampled blood TCRbeta repertoires from subjects exposed to, actively infected with, or recovered from COVID-19 were included in the dataset. A freely available public database, intended as a resource for researchers studying the immune response to SARS-CoV-2, is where the repertoires were released. Samples came from the ongoing ImmuneRACE study (first 160 participants) plus 1,254 subjects from 6 global collaborators. The sample metadata nearly always contained a de-identified subject ID, COVID-19 status, age in years and sex. Where available, HLA class I and class II types were obtained from metadata supplied by the sample provider rather than from assay-based typing.

The full study reports these points: The amount of clinical and demographic metadata varied by source and participant and was provided uncurated.

Collaborating institutions collected whole blood in K2EDTA tubes following their own protocols. For TCRbeta analysis, collaborators shipped samples as frozen whole blood, isolated PBMCs, or DNA extracted from either of those sample types. A remark on this clone: Its antigen specificity is not known. Base qualities are not at hand, and no much larger clone is one base apart.

From cysteine to phenylalanine, the CDR3 is 16 amino acids long. Only the CDR3 DNA stays, 48 bases, in frame from base 1. Germline trimming: 3 bases from V, 2 bases from J; junction bases outside gene matches: 5. CDR1 SGHNT and CDR2 YYREEE were looked up in the germline V gene (reference sequence). TCRbeta CDR3 regions were amplified from genomic DNA using the immunoSEQ Assay, a bias-controlled multiplex PCR. In the original analysis: The number of nucleated cells in each sample was estimated from the amplification of reference gene primers within the assay. Sequence reads were collapsed and filtered to measure the absolute abundance of every unique TCRbeta CDR3 rearrangement. Productive Simpson clonality was computed per sample as the square root of Simpson's diversity index over productive rearrangements. TCRdb took over this immuneACCESS table, retaining in-frame rearrangements with V and J assigned. Such tables are incomplete; in checked studies, under half of the missing clones stem from an unresolved V gene, and the remainder is unexplained. The V and J calls and clone size come from that table; D and trimming were worked out from the DNA. The sample table contains roughly 150,000 clones; only one count was recorded for 85% to 90% of them. The ten largest clones capture 8% to 13% of the sample.

Sample: peripheral blood. The sequence derives from a woman at least 80 years old with acute or convalescent COVID-19. The receptor chain draws on TRBV5-4 and TRBJ2-3; 11 junctional bases match TRBD2. The nucleotide sequence is TGTGCCAGCAGCTCCGGGACTAGCGGACCCACAGATACGCAGTATTTT. Translated, this gives CASSSGTSGPTDTQYF.